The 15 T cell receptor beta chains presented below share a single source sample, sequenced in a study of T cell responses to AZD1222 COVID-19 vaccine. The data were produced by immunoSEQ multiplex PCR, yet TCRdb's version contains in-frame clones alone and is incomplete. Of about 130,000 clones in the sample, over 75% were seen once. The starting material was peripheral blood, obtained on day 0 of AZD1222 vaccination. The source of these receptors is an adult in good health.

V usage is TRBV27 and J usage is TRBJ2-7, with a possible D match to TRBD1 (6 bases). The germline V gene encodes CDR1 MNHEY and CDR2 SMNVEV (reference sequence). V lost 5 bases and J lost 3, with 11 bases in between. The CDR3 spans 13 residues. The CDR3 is CASSPRGFYEQYF. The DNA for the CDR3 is TGTGCCAGCAGTCCCAGGGGTTTCTACGAGCAGTACTTC.

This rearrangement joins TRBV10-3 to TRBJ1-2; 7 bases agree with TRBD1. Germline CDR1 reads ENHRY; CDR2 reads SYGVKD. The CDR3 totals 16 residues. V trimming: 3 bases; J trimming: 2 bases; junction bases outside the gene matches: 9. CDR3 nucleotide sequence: TGTGCCATCAGTGAAGGACGACAGGGCGGGAACTATGGCTACACCTTC. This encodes CAISEGRQGGNYGYTF.

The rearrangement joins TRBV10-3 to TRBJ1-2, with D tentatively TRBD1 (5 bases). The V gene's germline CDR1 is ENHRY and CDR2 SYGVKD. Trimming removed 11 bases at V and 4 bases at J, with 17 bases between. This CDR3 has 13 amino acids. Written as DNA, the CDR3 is TGTGCCTCGCTACCGGGACGGTCCTATGGCTACACCTTC. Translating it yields CASLPGRSYGYTF.

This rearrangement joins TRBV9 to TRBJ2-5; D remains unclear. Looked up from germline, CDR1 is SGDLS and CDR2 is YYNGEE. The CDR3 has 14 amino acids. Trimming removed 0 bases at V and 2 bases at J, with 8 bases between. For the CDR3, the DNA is TGTGCCAGCAGCGTAGGCTTAGGGCAAGAGACCCAGTACTTC. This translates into CASSVGLGQETQYF. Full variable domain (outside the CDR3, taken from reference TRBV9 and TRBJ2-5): DSGVTQTPKHLITATGQRVTLRCSPRSGDLSVYWYQQSLDQGLQFLIQYYNGEERAKGNILERFSAQQFPDLHSELNLSSLELGDSALYFCASSVGLGQETQYFGPGTRLLVL.

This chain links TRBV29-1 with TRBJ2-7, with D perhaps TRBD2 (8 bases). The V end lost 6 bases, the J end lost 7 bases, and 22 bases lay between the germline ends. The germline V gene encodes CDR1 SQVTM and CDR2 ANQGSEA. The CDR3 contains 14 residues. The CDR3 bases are TGCAGCGTCGACCGACAGGGAGCGGGAGATGAGCAGTACTTC. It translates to CSVDRQGAGDEQYF.

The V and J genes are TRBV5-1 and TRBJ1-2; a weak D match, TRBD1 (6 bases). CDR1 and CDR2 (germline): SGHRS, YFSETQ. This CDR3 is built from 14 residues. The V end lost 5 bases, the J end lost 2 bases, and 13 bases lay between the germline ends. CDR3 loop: CASRLTQGNYGYTF. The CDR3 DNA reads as TGCGCCAGCAGACTGACACAGGGAAACTATGGCTACACCTTC.

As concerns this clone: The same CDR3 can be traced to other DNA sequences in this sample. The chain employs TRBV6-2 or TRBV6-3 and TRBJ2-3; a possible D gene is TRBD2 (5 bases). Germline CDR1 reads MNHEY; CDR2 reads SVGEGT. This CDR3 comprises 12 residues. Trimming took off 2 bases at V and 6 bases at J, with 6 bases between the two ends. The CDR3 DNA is TGTGCCAGCAGTTACAGGAGGGATACGCAGTATTTT. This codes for CASSYRRDTQYF.

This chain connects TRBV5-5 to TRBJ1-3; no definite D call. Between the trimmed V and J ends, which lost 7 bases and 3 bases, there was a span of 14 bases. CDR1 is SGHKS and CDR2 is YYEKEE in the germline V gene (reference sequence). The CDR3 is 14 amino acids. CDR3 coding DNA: TGTGCCAGCGGGCGACGCGGGATTGGAAACACCATATATTTT. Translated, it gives CASGRRGIGNTIYF.

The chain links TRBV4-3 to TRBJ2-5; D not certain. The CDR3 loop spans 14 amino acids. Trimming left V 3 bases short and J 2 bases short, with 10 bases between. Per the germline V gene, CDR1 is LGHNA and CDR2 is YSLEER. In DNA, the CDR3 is TGCGCCAGCAGCCAGGGATTGGGACAAGAGACCCAGTACTTC. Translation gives CASSQGLGQETQYF.

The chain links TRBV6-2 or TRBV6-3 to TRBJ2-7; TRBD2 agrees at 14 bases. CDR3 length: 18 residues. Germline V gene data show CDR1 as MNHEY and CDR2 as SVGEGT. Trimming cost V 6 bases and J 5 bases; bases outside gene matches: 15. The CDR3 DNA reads TGTGCCAGCAGCTCCGGACTAGCGGGAGGTTCGTACGCCCACGAGCAGTACTTC. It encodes CASSSGLAGGSYAHEQYF.

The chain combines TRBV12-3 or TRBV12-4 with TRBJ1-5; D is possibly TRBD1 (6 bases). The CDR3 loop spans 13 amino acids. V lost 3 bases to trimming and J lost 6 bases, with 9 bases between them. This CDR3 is CASSLAGVQPQHF. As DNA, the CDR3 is TGTGCCAGCAGTTTGGCAGGGGTTCAGCCCCAGCATTTT.

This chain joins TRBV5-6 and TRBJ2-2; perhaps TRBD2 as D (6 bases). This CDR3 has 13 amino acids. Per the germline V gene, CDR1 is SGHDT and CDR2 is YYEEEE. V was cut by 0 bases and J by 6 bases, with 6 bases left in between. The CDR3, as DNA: TGTGCCAGCAGCTTGGGGGGGGCCGGGGAGCTGTTTTTT. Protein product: CASSLGGAGELFF.

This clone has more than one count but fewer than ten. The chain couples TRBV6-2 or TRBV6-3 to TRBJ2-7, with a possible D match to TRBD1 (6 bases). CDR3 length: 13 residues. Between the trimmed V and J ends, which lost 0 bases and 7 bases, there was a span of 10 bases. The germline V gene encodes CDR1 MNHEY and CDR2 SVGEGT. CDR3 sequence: CASSYSGALEQYF. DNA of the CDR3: TGTGCCAGCAGTTACTCGGGGGCGTTGGAGCAGTACTTC.

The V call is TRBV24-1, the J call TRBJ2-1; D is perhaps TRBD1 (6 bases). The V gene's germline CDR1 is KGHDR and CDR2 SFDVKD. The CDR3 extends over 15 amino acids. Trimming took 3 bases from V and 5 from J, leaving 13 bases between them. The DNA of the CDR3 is TGTGCCACCAGTGATCCAGGGGATATCAACAATGAGCAGTTCTTC. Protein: CATSDPGDINNEQFF.

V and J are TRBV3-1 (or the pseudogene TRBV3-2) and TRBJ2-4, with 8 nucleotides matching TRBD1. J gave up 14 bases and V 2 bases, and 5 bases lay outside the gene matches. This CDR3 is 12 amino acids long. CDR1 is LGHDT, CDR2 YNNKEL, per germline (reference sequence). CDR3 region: CASSQHTGGKYF. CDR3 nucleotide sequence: TGTGCCAGCAGCCAACACACAGGGGGGAAGTACTTC.